The 29 T cell receptor beta chains below all came from one sample that was sequenced in a study of T-cell reconstitution after alpha-beta-depleted transplantation in children. Unique molecular identifiers were incorporated during preparation of the TCRbeta library. TCRdb analysed the PCR reads with MiXCR anew, one entry per CDR3 protein. The data contain some 280,000 distinct CDR3 sequences, 9.9% of them singletons. Here the sequenced sample was PBMCs from the stem cell graft donor, taken from the stem cell graft. The receptors here all came from a human donor who donated a stem cell graft to a child with SCID.

The chain carries TRBV5-1 and TRBJ1-3; perhaps TRBD1 as D (6 bases). CDR3 length: 15 residues. Trimming pared 3 bases from V and 4 bases from J, leaving 14 bases between. Germline assignment: CDR1 SGHRS and CDR2 YFSETQ. The CDR3 DNA sequence: TGCGCCAGCAGCTCTTCACAGGGTTACGGAAACACCATATATTTT. This gives the protein CASSSSQGYGNTIYF.

This clonotype was recorded a few times. The V and J genes are TRBV27 and TRBJ1-1; possible D gene TRBD1, 5 bases. The V and J ends lost 6 bases and 1 base respectively, with 9 bases between them. Germline values: CDR1 MNHEY, CDR2 SMNVEV (reference sequence). The length of the CDR3 is 13 residues. The CDR3 here is CASRGQANTEAFF. CDR3 nucleotides: TGTGCCAGCAGGGGGCAGGCGAACACTGAAGCTTTCTTT.

This chain links TRBV28 with TRBJ2-3; the D gene is possibly TRBD1 (6 bases). Looked up from germline, CDR1 is MDHEN and CDR2 is SYDVKM. V lost 9 bases to trimming and J lost 4 bases, with 23 bases between them. This CDR3 has 16 amino acids. CDR3 region: CARPALRGKISDTQYF. In nucleotides, the CDR3 is TGTGCCAGGCCAGCCCTCAGGGGCAAGATTTCAGATACGCAGTATTTT.

This clonotype was observed a few times. The chain combines TRBV20-1 with TRBJ1-1; D is undetermined. V was cut by 3 bases and J by 5 bases, with 7 bases left in between. CDR1 DFQATT and CDR2 SNEGSKA come from the germline V gene (reference sequence). The CDR3 runs 11 residues. In DNA form, the CDR3 reads TGCAGTGCTAGTGCGGAAACTGAAGCTTTCTTT. This codes for CSASAETEAFF.

The chain recombines TRBV7-6 with TRBJ2-2, with 13 bases lining up with TRBD2. The trim removed 5 bases at V and 5 bases at J, leaving 14 bases unmatched. The CDR3 sequence is 19 residues long. Germline assignment: CDR1 SGHVS and CDR2 FNYEAQ. The CDR3, as DNA: TGTGCCAGCAGCCCGTACCCCACTAGCGGGGGGGCATCGACCGGGGAGCTGTTTTTT. This codes for CASSPYPTSGGASTGELFF.

In this sample, this clonotype turned up a few times. The J gene is TRBJ2-7, the V gene TRBV12-3 or TRBV12-4; D gene ambiguous. Between the trimmed V and J ends, which lost 7 bases and 7 bases, there was a span of 11 bases. The CDR3 totals 11 residues. The CDR3 bases are TGTGCCAGCACTTCGGGCATTGAGCAGTACTTC. It is translated as CASTSGIEQYF.

In its sample, this clonotype was seen many times. CDR3 sequence (DNA): TGTGCCATCAGTGCCCACCCTAGCGGGGGAAGTACCGGGGAGCTGTTTTTT. This codes for CAISAHPSGGSTGELFF. This sequence joins TRBV10-3 and TRBJ2-2; TRBD2 agrees at 10 bases. The CDR3 is 17 amino acids. Germline V gene data show CDR1 as ENHRY and CDR2 as SYGVKD. V shed 4 bases and J 5 bases; nucleotides not matched to a gene: 10.

This clonotype showed up just a few times. The chain has TRBV6-2 or TRBV6-3 and TRBJ2-1; tentatively, D is TRBD1 (5 bases). The CDR3 contains 14 residues. Trimming pared 0 bases from V and 3 bases from J, leaving 6 bases between. Germline lookup yields CDR1 MNHEY and CDR2 SVGEGT. CDR3: CASSYSQGYNEQFF. In nucleotides, the CDR3 is TGTGCCAGCAGTTACTCGCAGGGCTACAATGAGCAGTTCTTC.

V is TRBV7-8 and J is TRBJ1-1; maybe TRBD1 (6 bases). The CDR3 is 14 amino acids. The germline V gene has CDR1 SGHVS and CDR2 FQNEAQ. Trimming pared 5 bases from V and 2 bases from J, leaving 12 bases between. The CDR3 sequence: CASSPRDTNTEAFF. CDR3 DNA sequence: TGTGCCAGCAGCCCCAGGGACACCAACACTGAAGCTTTCTTT.

This clonotype was seen a handful of times. The chain carries TRBV9 and TRBJ2-2; 8 bases match TRBD1. This CDR3 contains 16 residues. CDR1 is SGDLS, CDR2 YYNGEE, per germline. V dropped 1 base and J dropped 6; count of bases not matched to a gene: 8. CDR3 in amino acids: CASSVRRQGFAGELFF. The CDR3 DNA sequence: TGTGCCAGCAGCGTACGGAGACAGGGGTTCGCCGGGGAGCTGTTTTTT.

The table lists this clonotype with many counts. The V gene is TRBV5-1, the J gene TRBJ2-3, with D hard to call. Trimming shortened V by 1 base and J by 0 bases, and 9 bases separated the two germline ends. CDR3 length equals 15 residues. Germline loops: CDR1 SGHRS, CDR2 YFSETQ. CDR3 nucleotide sequence: TGCGCCAGCAGCTTGTCAGGATCTAGCACAGATACGCAGTATTTT. The encoded protein is CASSLSGSSTDTQYF.

This clonotype was recorded once. This chain uses TRBV20-1 with TRBJ1-1; TRBD1 matches 7 bases. V was clipped by 6 bases and J by 6 bases; unmatched bases: 10. The CDR3 sequence is 13 residues long. CDR1 and CDR2 from the germline V gene are DFQATT and SNEGSKA (reference sequence). Here the CDR3 reads CSAPDRFSAEAFF. CDR3 nucleotide sequence: TGCAGTGCCCCGGACAGGTTTAGCGCTGAAGCTTTCTTT.

The sample holds many counts of this clonotype. V gene TRBV4-1 combines with J gene TRBJ1-5; 7 bases line up with TRBD1. This CDR3 spans 16 amino acids. Germline V lookup: CDR1 MGHRA, CDR2 YSYEKL. V lost 0 bases to trimming and J lost 2 bases; unmatched junction nucleotides: 4. The DNA for the CDR3 is TGCGCCAGCAGCCAAGAAGGGGGCAAGGGCAATCAGCCCCAGCATTTT. Its protein product is CASSQEGGKGNQPQHF.

J is TRBJ2-3 and V is TRBV5-1; weak D call: TRBD1 (6 bases). V was trimmed by 3 bases and J by 0 bases, leaving 11 bases between them. Germline loops: CDR1 SGHRS, CDR2 YFSETQ. The CDR3 runs to 15 residues. This CDR3 is CASSSYRASTDTQYF. For the CDR3, the DNA is TGCGCCAGCAGCTCCTACAGGGCTAGCACAGATACGCAGTATTTT.

This clonotype appeared a few times. V usage is TRBV7-9 and J usage is TRBJ1-1; D ambiguous. The V end was cut by 1 base, the J end by 3 bases, with 6 bases between. The germline gives CDR1 SEHNR, CDR2 FQNEAQ (reference sequence). The CDR3 length is 13 residues. CDR3 region: CASSLGTDTEAFF. In DNA form, the CDR3 reads TGTGCCAGCAGCTTAGGGACCGACACTGAAGCTTTCTTT.

This clonotype was picked up a small number of times. The CDR3 loop reads CASSWGLAGSIGEQFF. The CDR3 nucleotides read TGTGCCAGCAGCTGGGGACTAGCGGGGTCCATAGGGGAGCAGTTCTTC. The chain employs TRBV4-2 and TRBJ2-1; 13 bases match TRBD2. The CDR3 has 16 residues. The V gene end was trimmed by 5 bases and the J gene end by 10 bases; junction bases not matched to a gene: 11. Germline loops: CDR1 LGHNA, CDR2 YNFKEQ.

This clonotype was recorded at least ten times. This chain connects TRBV7-9 to TRBJ2-1, with D tentatively TRBD1 (5 bases). V was cut by 4 bases and J by 0 bases, with 16 bases left in between. CDR3 length: 17 residues. Germline CDR1 SEHNR, CDR2 FQNEAQ (reference sequence). The CDR3: CASSSPDIRSSYNEQFF. CDR3 DNA: TGTGCCAGCAGCTCTCCGGACATTCGTAGCTCCTACAATGAGCAGTTCTTC.

This clonotype has just a few counts. The chain joins TRBV29-1 to TRBJ2-3; 8 positions match TRBD1. The V gene end was trimmed by 4 bases and the J gene end by 1 base; junction bases not matched to a gene: 10. Per germline, CDR1 SQVTM and CDR2 ANQGSEA. This CDR3 comprises 16 residues. CDR3 in DNA: TGCAGCGTTGTTCACAAGACAGGGGCTGGCACAGATACGCAGTATTTT. It is translated as CSVVHKTGAGTDTQYF.

This clonotype came up a few times. V and J are TRBV14 and TRBJ2-1, with TRBD2 identical over 9 bases. This CDR3 has 18 amino acids. V gave up 0 bases and J gave up 4 bases; unmatched junction bases: 10. Germline CDR1 is SGHDN and CDR2 is FVKESK. CDR3 coding DNA: TGTGCCAGCAGCCAAGAGCCTAGCGGGGCAAGATGGTACAATGAGCAGTTCTTC. Amino acid sequence: CASSQEPSGARWYNEQFF.

V gene TRBV10-2 combines with J gene TRBJ2-1; the match to TRBD2 covers 11 bases. CDR1 is WSHSY, CDR2 SAAADI, per germline. The CDR3 contains 15 residues. V gave up 6 bases and J gave up 9 bases; unmatched junction bases: 10. The CDR3 bases are TGCGCCAGCAGGAATAGCGGGGGGGCCGGAGGTGAGCAGTTCTTC. It encodes CASRNSGGAGGEQFF.

This clonotype was observed at least ten times. J is TRBJ2-7 and V is TRBV12-3 or TRBV12-4; TRBD2 matches 7 bases. V lost 5 bases, J lost 4 bases, and 2 bases stayed unmatched. This CDR3 region has 12 residues. The CDR3 is CASSPGGYEQYF. For the CDR3, the DNA is TGTGCCAGCAGTCCGGGGGGTTACGAGCAGTACTTC.

This clonotype appeared many times. J is TRBJ1-5 and V is TRBV3-1; possible D gene TRBD1, 5 bases. The V gene's germline CDR1 is LGHDT and CDR2 YNNKEL (reference sequence). This CDR3 contains 15 residues. V was clipped by 1 base and J by 4 bases, with 11 bases between them. This CDR3 is CASSQGGAGNQPQHF. CDR3 coding DNA: TGTGCCAGCAGCCAAGGTGGGGCAGGGAATCAGCCCCAGCATTTT.

Comments on this clonotype: A clone one base away is much larger, so this may be a read error. This rearrangement joins TRBV12-3 or TRBV12-4 to TRBJ1-6, with D possibly being TRBD1 (6 bases). CDR3 size: 15 residues. Trimming stripped 7 bases from V and 15 bases from J, with 25 bases between. The CDR3, as DNA: TGTGCCAGCACCAACACCCAGGGGCAGAGACCACTCCTCCACTTT. It yields the protein CASTNTQGQRPLLHF.

This clonotype was seen only a few times. The V call is TRBV29-1, the J call TRBJ1-1, with no clear D. Trimming cost V 3 bases and J 1 base, with 6 bases left between them. Germline V gene sequence: CDR1 SQVTM, CDR2 ANQGSEA. The CDR3 has 12 amino acids. The DNA for the CDR3 is TGCAGCGTTGAGGCAGGGAACACTGAAGCTTTCTTT. Protein: CSVEAGNTEAFF.

This clonotype has at least ten counts. The chain employs TRBV2 and TRBJ2-4; 7 nucleotides line up with TRBD1. Unmatched junction bases numbered 7, after V lost 6 bases and J lost 11 bases. The CDR3 totals 12 residues. CDR1 SNHLY and CDR2 FYNNEI come from the germline V gene. CDR3 bases: TGTGCCAGCAGCCCCGGACAGGCAGTTCAGTACTTC. This sequence encodes CASSPGQAVQYF.

This clonotype occurred a few times. The rearrangement joins TRBV7-9 to TRBJ2-3, with 13 bases matching TRBD2. The CDR3 totals 17 residues. Trimming at V came to 5 bases and at J to 5 bases, leaving 10 bases not matched to a gene. Germline loops: CDR1 SEHNR, CDR2 FQNEAQ (reference sequence). The CDR3 protein is CASSPQTTSGGRDTQYF. DNA for the CDR3: TGTGCCAGCAGCCCTCAAACGACTAGCGGGGGGAGAGATACGCAGTATTTT.

This clonotype was observed many times. The chain recombines TRBV12-3 or TRBV12-4 with TRBJ1-5; no clear D gene. The CDR3 is 13 residues long. The V and J ends lost 4 bases and 1 base respectively, with 5 bases between them. The CDR3 nucleotides read TGTGCCAGCAGTTATAGCAGCAATCAGCCCCAGCATTTT. Protein product: CASSYSSNQPQHF.

In this sample, this clonotype turned up a few times. The chain couples TRBV5-1 to TRBJ2-7, with 10 bases fitting TRBD1. The CDR3 length is 13 residues. The V and J ends lost 7 bases and 2 bases, in that order; junction bases with no gene match: 3. Germline CDR1 is SGHRS and CDR2 is YFSETQ. The CDR3 DNA reads TGCGCCAGCCGGACAGGGGGTACCTACGAGCAGTACTTC. Its translation is CASRTGGTYEQYF.

This clonotype was counted between two and nine times. The chain is built from TRBV3-1 and TRBJ2-6; D call uncertain. The CDR3 totals 17 residues. The V gene lost 2 bases and the J gene lost 0 bases, with 11 bases spanning the gap. CDR1 LGHDT and CDR2 YNNKEL come from the germline V gene (reference sequence). CDR3 coding DNA: TGTGCCAGCAGCCAAAGAACCGGGTTCTCTGGGGCCAACGTCCTGACTTTC. Translation: CASSQRTGFSGANVLTF. Full variable domain (missing parts from reference TRBV3-1 and TRBJ2-6): DTAVSQTPKYLVTQMGNDKSIKCEQNLGHDTMYWYKQDSKKFLKIMFSYNNKELIINETVPNRFSPKSPDKAHLNLHINSLELGDSAVYFCASSQRTGFSGANVLTFGAGSRLTVL.